This T cell receptor (beta chain) was sequenced during a study of CD8+CD57+ T cells in acquired aplastic anemia. At the level of the study: DNA per sorted CD4+ or CD8+ sample ranged about 0.18 to 30 ug, averaging 3.2 ug. Healthy donor CD4+ cell samples had a mean of about 10.8 million reads.

Findings and limits, study-wide: The study identified twenty-nine CD8+ CDR3 sequences shared by patients and controls. Any difference that existed in CD8+ Simpson's diversity between patients and controls was not significant.

This clonotype came up many times. What it binds is unknown. V shed 6 bases and J shed 4 bases, with 16 bases lying between them. Per germline, CDR1 SQVTM and CDR2 ANQGSEA. The CDR3 runs to 13 residues. Genomic DNA templated the TCR beta VDJ and CDR3 profiling. MiXCR, run by TCRdb on the reads, gives a single entry per CDR3 protein. The table records about 220,000 distinct CDR3 sequences, approximately 35% of them present only once. V is TRBV29-1 and J is TRBJ2-7; D perhaps matches TRBD2 (5 bases). The sequenced sample consisted of sorted CD4+, CD8+, or CD8+CD57+ T cells (not recorded which) from PBMCs. This TCR was recovered from a human donor in good health, serving as a control. This chain's CDR3 is CSVTRAVTYEQYF. The CDR3 DNA is TGCAGCGTGACGCGGGCGGTCACGTACGAGCAGTACTTC.